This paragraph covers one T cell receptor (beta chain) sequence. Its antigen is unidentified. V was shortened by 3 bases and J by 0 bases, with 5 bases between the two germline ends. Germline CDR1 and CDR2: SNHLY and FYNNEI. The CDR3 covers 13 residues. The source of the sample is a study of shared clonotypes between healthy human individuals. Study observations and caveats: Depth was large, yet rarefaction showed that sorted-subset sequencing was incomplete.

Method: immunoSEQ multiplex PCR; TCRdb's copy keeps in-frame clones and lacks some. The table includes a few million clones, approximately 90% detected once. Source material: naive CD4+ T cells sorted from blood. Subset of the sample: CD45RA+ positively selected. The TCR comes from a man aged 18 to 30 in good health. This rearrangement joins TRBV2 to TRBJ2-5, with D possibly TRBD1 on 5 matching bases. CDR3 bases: TGTGCCAGCAGTGAGGACAACCAAGAGACCCAGTACTTC. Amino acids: CASSEDNQETQYF.